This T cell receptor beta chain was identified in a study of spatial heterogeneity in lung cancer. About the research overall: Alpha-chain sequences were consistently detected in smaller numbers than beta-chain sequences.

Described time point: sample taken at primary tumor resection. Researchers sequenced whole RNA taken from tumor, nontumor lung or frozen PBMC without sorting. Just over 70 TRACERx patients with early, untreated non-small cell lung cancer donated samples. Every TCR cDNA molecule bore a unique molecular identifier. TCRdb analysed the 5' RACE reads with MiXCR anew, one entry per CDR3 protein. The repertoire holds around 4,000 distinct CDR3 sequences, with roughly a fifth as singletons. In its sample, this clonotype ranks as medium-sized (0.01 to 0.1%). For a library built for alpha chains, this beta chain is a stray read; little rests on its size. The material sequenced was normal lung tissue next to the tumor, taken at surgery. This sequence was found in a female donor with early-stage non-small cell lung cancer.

The CDR3 nucleotides are TGTGCCAGCACTAAAACAGGGGGCAACACTGAAGCTTTCTTT. The encoded protein is CASTKTGGNTEAFF. The chain combines TRBV12-3 or TRBV12-4 with TRBJ1-1, with 9 bases fitting TRBD1. This CDR3 region has 14 residues. V gave up 7 bases and J gave up 2 bases; unmatched junction bases: 5.